The rows below give T cell receptor beta chains drawn from one sample of a study of shared clonotypes between healthy human individuals. TCRdb keeps only in-frame clones here, not all; method: immunoSEQ multiplex PCR. The sample has some 2,100,000 clones, more than 90% seen once; the top ten hold roughly 0.13%. The sequenced sample consisted of naive CD4+ T cells sorted from blood. These receptor sequences come from a young man in good health. Each CDR3 is given with its conserved first and last residue. Fields, in order: D gene, clone size, V gene, J gene, CDR3 DNA, CDR3 protein. A D gene is named only where the DNA matches it firmly. Size tells how often a clone was seen (once, few, many) or the class of an expanded clone, and some rows leave it out.

D gene: .; clone size: .; V gene: TRBV7-9; J gene: TRBJ2-3; CDR3 DNA: TGTGCCAGCAGCCTAGTAGTCCTCACAGATACGCAGTATTTT; CDR3 protein: CASSLVVLTDTQYF
D gene: .; clone size: .; V gene: TRBV5-1; J gene: TRBJ2-3; CDR3 DNA: TGCGCCAGCAGCTTGGTACCTGGCACAGATACGCAGTATTTT; CDR3 protein: CASSLVPGTDTQYF
D gene: .; clone size: .; V gene: TRBV5-1; J gene: TRBJ1-6; CDR3 DNA: TGCGCCAGCAGCTGGGACTTGGGGTATAATTCACCCCTCCACTTT; CDR3 protein: CASSWDLGYNSPLHF
D gene: TRBD1; clone size: once; V gene: TRBV6-1; J gene: TRBJ1-6; CDR3 DNA: TGTGCCAGCACCATTGACAGGGAGTCGTCACCCCTCCACTTT; CDR3 protein: CASTIDRESSPLHF
D gene: TRBD2; clone size: .; V gene: TRBV10-3; J gene: TRBJ2-1; CDR3 DNA: TGTGCCATCTATGATGGGGCTAGCGGGTACTACAATGAGCAGTTCTTC; CDR3 protein: CAIYDGASGYYNEQFF
D gene: TRBD1; clone size: .; V gene: TRBV4-1; J gene: TRBJ2-7; CDR3 DNA: TGCGCCAGCAGCCAGTCCGACAGGGGAATTGGGGAGCAGTACTTC; CDR3 protein: CASSQSDRGIGEQYF
D gene: TRBD2; clone size: .; V gene: TRBV30; J gene: TRBJ2-3; CDR3 DNA: TGTGCCTGGGCCTTGGGGGGGGCAGATACGCAGTATTTT; CDR3 protein: CAWALGGADTQYF
D gene: TRBD2; clone size: .; V gene: TRBV4-3; J gene: TRBJ2-1; CDR3 DNA: TGCGCCAGCAGCCAAGGTCGTACTAGCGGGAGGCGCAATGAGCAGTTCTTC; CDR3 protein: CASSQGRTSGRRNEQFF
D gene: .; clone size: .; V gene: TRBV11-2; J gene: TRBJ2-7; CDR3 DNA: TGTGCCAGCAGTTACCCTGCCAGCGCCCACGAGCAGTACTTC; CDR3 protein: CASSYPASAHEQYF
D gene: .; clone size: .; V gene: TRBV10-1; J gene: TRBJ2-7; CDR3 DNA: TGCGCCAGCAGTGCTCACCCGGGTGGGTCCAACGAGCAGTACTTC; CDR3 protein: CASSAHPGGSNEQYF
D gene: TRBD1; clone size: .; V gene: TRBV30; J gene: TRBJ2-1; CDR3 DNA: TGTGCCTGGAGTCCGCGACGGACAGGGCTTTCCTACAATGAGCAGTTCTTC; CDR3 protein: CAWSPRRTGLSYNEQFF
D gene: TRBD1; clone size: .; V gene: TRBV19; J gene: TRBJ1-5; CDR3 DNA: TGTGCCAGTAGTACCACATGGACAGGGCCAAATAGCAATCAGCCCCAGCATTTT; CDR3 protein: CASSTTWTGPNSNQPQHF
D gene: .; clone size: .; V gene: TRBV6-5; J gene: TRBJ1-5; CDR3 DNA: TGTGCCTGCAGTTACCAGGGCGATCAGCCCCAGCATTTT; CDR3 protein: CACSYQGDQPQHF
D gene: TRBD1; clone size: .; V gene: TRBV27; J gene: TRBJ1-1; CDR3 DNA: TGTGCCAGCAGACTGGGACAGGGACGTGAAGCTTTCTTT; CDR3 protein: CASRLGQGREAFF
D gene: .; clone size: .; V gene: TRBV10-3; J gene: TRBJ1-6; CDR3 DNA: TGTGCCATCTCCCGGGGCGGACGTAATTCACCCCTCCACTTT; CDR3 protein: CAISRGGRNSPLHF
D gene: .; clone size: .; V gene: TRBV7-9; J gene: TRBJ2-5; CDR3 DNA: TGTGCCAGCAGCAAAGACAGACTCCAAGAGACCCAGTACTTC; CDR3 protein: CASSKDRLQETQYF
D gene: .; clone size: .; V gene: TRBV28; J gene: TRBJ1-4; CDR3 DNA: TGTGCCAGCAGGGGAGGTTCAAATGAAAAACTGTTTTTT; CDR3 protein: CASRGGSNEKLFF
D gene: .; clone size: .; V gene: TRBV2; J gene: TRBJ1-1; CDR3 DNA: TGTGCCAGCAGTGAAGAGATTTTGGCTTTCTTT; CDR3 protein: CASSEEILAFF
D gene: TRBD2; clone size: .; V gene: TRBV5-4; J gene: TRBJ2-7; CDR3 DNA: TGTGCCAGCAGCAAAGGGACTAGCGGGAGGGCCGACCCCTACGAGCAGTACTTC; CDR3 protein: CASSKGTSGRADPYEQYF
D gene: TRBD2; clone size: .; V gene: TRBV7-8; J gene: TRBJ2-7; CDR3 DNA: TGTGCCAGCAGCTTAAAGGGAGGGACTAGCTTCAACTACGAGCAGTACTTC; CDR3 protein: CASSLKGGTSFNYEQYF
D gene: .; clone size: .; V gene: TRBV19; J gene: TRBJ2-7; CDR3 DNA: TGTGCCAGTAGTTACAGGGTTAACTACGAGCAGTACTTC; CDR3 protein: CASSYRVNYEQYF
D gene: .; clone size: .; V gene: TRBV5-6; J gene: TRBJ2-7; CDR3 DNA: TGTGCCAGCAGACAATCCGGAGCAGGGACCTACGAGCAGTACTTC; CDR3 protein: CASRQSGAGTYEQYF
D gene: TRBD1; clone size: .; V gene: TRBV18; J gene: TRBJ1-5; CDR3 DNA: TGTGCCAGCTCACAGGGACAGCCTAATAGCAATCAGCCCCAGCATTTT; CDR3 protein: CASSQGQPNSNQPQHF
D gene: .; clone size: .; V gene: TRBV5-1; J gene: TRBJ1-2; CDR3 DNA: TGCGCCAGCAGCTTGGGGGACCGGGAGTATGGCTACACCTTC; CDR3 protein: CASSLGDREYGYTF
D gene: .; clone size: .; V gene: TRBV5-1; J gene: TRBJ2-3; CDR3 DNA: TGCGCCAGCAGCCCCGAACAGGGACAAGCAGATACGCAGTATTTT; CDR3 protein: CASSPEQGQADTQYF
D gene: .; clone size: .; V gene: TRBV5-1; J gene: TRBJ2-7; CDR3 DNA: TGCGCCAGCAGCGGAGAGGGGGAATCAAAGCAGTACTTC; CDR3 protein: CASSGEGESKQYF
D gene: TRBD2; clone size: .; V gene: TRBV7-2; J gene: TRBJ2-1; CDR3 DNA: TGTGCCAGCAGCGCCGGGACTAGCCTCAATGAGCAGTTCTTC; CDR3 protein: CASSAGTSLNEQFF